A selection of T cell receptor beta chains follows, all from one sample in a study of post-analysis software for immune sequencing data. TCRdb called the PCR reads again in MiXCR, with one record for every CDR3 protein. The repertoire holds under 900,000 distinct CDR3 sequences, with approximately 57% as singletons. Material: blood. The receptors here all came from a girl between 5 and 17 years old with multiple sclerosis. The CDR3 runs from the conserved cysteine through the conserved F or W. A D gene is named only where the DNA matches it firmly. Clone size, where shown, is once, few, many, or a class for clones that have expanded.

v_gene	abundance	j_gene	d_gene	CDR3nt	CDR3aa
TRBV10-3	NA	TRBJ2-1	NA	TGTGCCATCAGTGACAGGCGGACAGATAGCAATGAGCAGTTCTTC	CAISDRRTDSNEQFF
TRBV6-5	NA	TRBJ2-5	TRBD2	TGTGCCAGCAGTTCTCTAGCGGGAGTAGGAGAGACCCAGTACTTC	CASSSLAGVGETQYF
TRBV3-1	NA	TRBJ1-1	TRBD1	TGTGCCAGCAGCCAAATTGCAGGGGGCCCTATGAACACTGAAGCTTTCTTT	CASSQIAGGPMNTEAFF
TRBV3-1	NA	TRBJ2-3	NA	TGTGCCAGCAGCCAGAATCCGAGCGGCACAGATACGCAGTATTTT	CASSQNPSGTDTQYF
TRBV4-1	few	TRBJ2-7	TRBD1	TGCGCCAGCAGCCCCTCACGGGACAGGGAATACGAGCAGTACTTC	CASSPSRDREYEQYF
TRBV10-2	NA	TRBJ1-4	NA	TGCGCCAGCAGGCCGGCAGGGCAGGGTGGTGAAAAACTGTTTTTT	CASRPAGQGGEKLFF
TRBV6-1	few	TRBJ2-1	NA	TGTGCCAGCGTCGGCGGTGATTCCTACAATGAGCAGTTCTTC	CASVGGDSYNEQFF
TRBV7-9	NA	TRBJ2-1	TRBD1	TGTGCCAGCAGCCAGACAGGGGGCGAGGGTGAGCAGTTCTTC	CASSQTGGEGEQFF
TRBV10-2	few	TRBJ2-7	TRBD1	TGCGCCAGCAGTGATGGGAGACAGGGTTTTTCAGCCCAGTACTTC	CASSDGRQGFSAQYF
TRBV5-6	once	TRBJ2-5	NA	TGTGCCAGCAGCTTGTATTGGGAAGAGACCCAGTACTTC	CASSLYWEETQYF
TRBV29-1	NA	TRBJ2-1	NA	TGCAGCGTTGAAAGGGGGGCGGGGTTAGCGGGCTCCTACAATGAGCAGTTCTTC	CSVERGAGLAGSYNEQFF
TRBV12-3/TRBV12-4	few	TRBJ2-1	TRBD2	TGTGCCAGCAGTCAAGGCGCGGGAGCGGATATATCGGGAGGGCAGTTCTTC	CASSQGAGADISGGQFF
TRBV6-5	few	TRBJ1-1	NA	TGTGCCAGCAGTCGCTGGGGGACATCAAACACTGAAGCTTTCTTT	CASSRWGTSNTEAFF
TRBV29-1	NA	TRBJ2-5	NA	TGCAGCGTCCGGGCGGTGGGGACCCAGTACTTC	CSVRAVGTQYF
TRBV20-1	few	TRBJ1-5	NA	TGCAGTGCTCCGGGAGGGGGTATTAATCAGCCCCAGCATTTT	CSAPGGGINQPQHF
TRBV27	few	TRBJ2-7	NA	TGTGCCAGCAGTCAATACAAGATAGACGAGCAGTACTTC	CASSQYKIDEQYF
TRBV29-1	NA	TRBJ1-1	NA	TGCAGCGTTGCTAATTTAGGAAACACTGAAGCTTTCTTT	CSVANLGNTEAFF
TRBV15	NA	TRBJ2-1	TRBD2	TGTGCCACCAGCAGAGCTCTCGGGGGGAGCTCCTACAATGAGCAGTTCTTC	CATSRALGGSSYNEQFF
TRBV7-8	NA	TRBJ1-1	NA	TGTGCCAGCAGCCGCCCCCTGGGAAGGGGGACTGAAGCTTTCTTT	CASSRPLGRGTEAFF
TRBV7-3	NA	TRBJ2-1	NA	TGTGCCAGCAGCCCGGTACAAAGCTCCTACAATGAGCAGTTCTTC	CASSPVQSSYNEQFF
TRBV6-1	once	TRBJ1-1	NA	TGTGCCAGCAGTGACCGGGGGCCCCAGAACACTGAAGCTTTCTTT	CASSDRGPQNTEAFF
TRBV4-2	once	TRBJ1-1	NA	TGTGCCAGCAGCCAAGATCGGGTGGCGAACACTGAAGCTTTCTTT	CASSQDRVANTEAFF
TRBV4-1	NA	TRBJ1-2	NA	TGCGCCAGCAGCCAAGTCCAAACCACAGGGTTCTATGGCTACACCTTC	CASSQVQTTGFYGYTF
TRBV2	NA	TRBJ2-4	NA	TGTGCCAGCAGTTACAGACACCCTGAGGCCAAAAACATTCAGTACTTC	CASSYRHPEAKNIQYF
TRBV6-1	few	TRBJ2-7	NA	TGTGCCAGCAGTGGAGTAGGGGGTGAGCAGTACTTC	CASSGVGGEQYF
TRBV20-1	few	TRBJ2-7	NA	TGCAGTGCTAATAGGGGTTACGAGCAGTACTTC	CSANRGYEQYF
TRBV12-3/TRBV12-4	NA	TRBJ2-1	TRBD2	TGTGCCAGCAGCCCATACCGGGACTACAACTACAATGAGCAGTTCTTC	CASSPYRDYNYNEQFF
TRBV12-3/TRBV12-4	NA	TRBJ2-7	NA	TGTGCCAGCAGTTTATACCCCTCCCCCGAGCAGTACTTC	CASSLYPSPEQYF
TRBV29-1	NA	TRBJ2-7	NA	TGCAGCGTTCCCAGCGCGGCCGACGAGCAGTACTTC	CSVPSAADEQYF
TRBV9	NA	TRBJ2-6	NA	TGTGCCAGCAGCGTATTCAGAACTGGGGCCAACGTCCTGACTTTC	CASSVFRTGANVLTF
TRBV20-1	NA	TRBJ2-7	NA	TGCAGTGCTAGTTATTCAGGTGTAGCGTACGAGCAGTACTTC	CSASYSGVAYEQYF
TRBV12-3/TRBV12-4	few	TRBJ2-6	TRBD1	TGTGCCAGCAGTTTCAGCTCTCCGGGACAGGGGGCCTCTGGGGCCAACGTCCTGACTTTC	CASSFSSPGQGASGANVLTF
TRBV4-1	NA	TRBJ1-1	NA	TGCGCCAGCAGCCAAGTCATTAACACTGAAGCTTTCTTT	CASSQVINTEAFF
TRBV29-1	few	TRBJ2-5	NA	TGCAGCGTTGAAGATGCCGGGACACAAGAGACCCAGTACTTC	CSVEDAGTQETQYF
TRBV29-1	NA	TRBJ1-2	NA	TGCAGCGTTGAAGATCTCTCGGGCCATGGCTACACCTTC	CSVEDLSGHGYTF
TRBV7-2	NA	TRBJ2-4	TRBD2	TGTGCCAGCAGCTTAGTGCCTAGCGGGGTTCTGTCCAAAAACATTCAGTACTTC	CASSLVPSGVLSKNIQYF
TRBV20-1	NA	TRBJ2-7	TRBD2	TGCAGTACTAGTCGTAGGCTAGCGGTGAGGGAGCAGTACTTC	CSTSRRLAVREQYF
TRBV19	NA	TRBJ2-7	TRBD1	TGTGCCAGCGCCCAGGGGACAGTCGCTAACGAGCAGTACTTC	CASAQGTVANEQYF
TRBV5-5	NA	TRBJ1-6	NA	TGTGCCAGCAGCTTGGGGGCTCCGGGATCTTCACCCCTCCACTTT	CASSLGAPGSSPLHF
TRBV2	NA	TRBJ2-2	NA	TGTGCCAGCAGTGCCTACAGGATGGGCACCGGGGAGCTGTTTTTT	CASSAYRMGTGELFF
TRBV10-3	NA	TRBJ1-5	TRBD1	TGTGCCATCAGTGCGGGGACAGGGGTGAATCAGCCCCAGCATTTT	CAISAGTGVNQPQHF
TRBV12-3/TRBV12-4	NA	TRBJ1-4	NA	TGTGCCAGCAGTAAAACAACAACTAATGAAAAACTGTTTTTT	CASSKTTTNEKLFF
TRBV20-1	few	TRBJ2-4	NA	TGCAGTGTCCCGAACCGGAACCTAGCCAAAAACATTCAGTACTTC	CSVPNRNLAKNIQYF
TRBV5-1	NA	TRBJ2-5	NA	TGCGCCAGCCGACGGACTCCCGGGGAGACCCAGTACTTC	CASRRTPGETQYF
TRBV7-2	few	TRBJ2-5	NA	TGTGCCAGCAGCCTCAGCCGTGACAGCCAAGAGACCCAGTACTTC	CASSLSRDSQETQYF
TRBV7-9	NA	TRBJ2-1	TRBD2	TGTGCCAGCAGCTTAGTTTCTAGCGGGGCTAATGAGCAGTTCTTC	CASSLVSSGANEQFF
TRBV27	NA	TRBJ2-1	TRBD2	TGTGCCGGCAGTTTAGGAGCGGGAGGGGACAATGAGCAGTTCTTC	CAGSLGAGGDNEQFF
TRBV6-1	NA	TRBJ2-1	NA	TGTGCCTCCGCGCCCAACGGAGATGAGCAGTTCTTC	CASAPNGDEQFF
TRBV20-1	NA	TRBJ2-3	TRBD2	TGCAGTGCTACCGGGACTAGCGGCACAGATACGCAGTATTTT	CSATGTSGTDTQYF
TRBV5-5	few	TRBJ2-3	NA	TGTGCCAGCAGCTTTGGCGGCGGGGGCCCAGATACGCAGTATTTT	CASSFGGGGPDTQYF
TRBV5-1	NA	TRBJ2-1	NA	TGCGCCAGCAGCTTGGTGGTGGAACAGTACAATGAGCAGTTCTTC	CASSLVVEQYNEQFF
TRBV10-3	few	TRBJ2-3	TRBD1	TGTGCCATCATGGGGCAGGGGGCGGATACGCAGTATTTT	CAIMGQGADTQYF
TRBV7-2	NA	TRBJ1-6	NA	TGTGCCAGCAGCCGGGGACCAAGGGGCGGTGCTTCACCCCTCCACTTT	CASSRGPRGGASPLHF
TRBV3-1	few	TRBJ1-1	NA	TGTGCCAGCAGCCAAGATCCCGGGAGCGGGGAAGCTTTCTTT	CASSQDPGSGEAFF